This T cell receptor beta chain came from a study of T cell repertoires in cytomegalovirus infection. Germline assignment: CDR1 SGHRS and CDR2 YFSETQ. This CDR3 comprises 14 residues. V shed 0 bases and J shed 3 bases, with 9 bases lying between them. A single record per CDR3 protein comes from TCRdb applying MiXCR to the reads. The data hold just over 300,000 distinct CDR3 sequences, with roughly 16% observed a single time. Notes on the study in general: HLA-C-restricted CMV-specific TCR beta clonotypes were dominant in the ex vivo response.

This clonotype was detected many times. Its specificity is not known. This receptor was obtained from a human donor in good health (CMV status not recorded). Some clones in this sample may be carry-over from other donors' samples. The rearrangement uses TRBV5-1 and TRBJ2-5; D possibly corresponds to TRBD1 (5 bases). Sequences were obtained from PBMCs. The CDR3, as DNA: TGCGCCAGCAGCTTGGACAGGCTAGAAGAGACCCAGTACTTC. Residues: CASSLDRLEETQYF. The full variable domain, rest sourced from reference TRBV5-1 and TRBJ2-5, is KAGVTQTPRYLIKTRGQQVTLSCSPISGHRSVSWYQQTPGQGLQFLFEYFSETQRNKGNFPGRFSGRQFSNSRSEMNVSTLELGDSALYLCASSLDRLEETQYFGPGTRLLVL.